Listed below are T cell receptor beta chains from one sample, sequenced in a study of blood T cell repertoires in COVID-19. Repertoires were generated with immunoSEQ multiplex PCR, while TCRdb's copy carries only in-frame clones and drops some. The repertoire holds around 58,000 clones, with around 80% as singletons. Material for sequencing was PBMCs or T cells enriched from blood (not recorded which). The source of these receptors is a woman between 40 and 50 years old with acute COVID-19. The CDR3 runs from the conserved cysteine through the conserved F or W. The D gene is left open where the match is weak. Clone size, where shown, is once, few, many, or a class for clones that have expanded.

J,V,D,size,CDR3,DNA
TRBJ2-1,TRBV20-1,.,.,CSATTSNEQFF,TGCAGTGCTACGACTAGCAATGAGCAGTTCTTC
TRBJ1-2,TRBV4-1,.,.,CASSQVLAEYGYTF,TGCGCCAGCAGCCAAGTTTTGGCAGAATATGGCTACACCTTC
TRBJ2-5,TRBV24-1,TRBD1,.,CATSTGGAGETQYF,TGTGCCACCAGCACAGGGGGCGCTGGGGAGACCCAGTACTTC
TRBJ2-3,TRBV19,.,.,CASSITGTDTQYF,TGTGCCAGTAGTATTACAGGCACAGATACGCAGTATTTT
TRBJ1-5,TRBV19,TRBD1,.,CASGLQGDQPQHF,TGTGCCAGTGGTCTCCAGGGGGATCAGCCCCAGCATTTT
TRBJ2-3,TRBV6-1,TRBD2,.,CASSERLAQLLDTQYF,TGTGCCAGCAGTGAAAGACTAGCTCAGTTATTGGATACGCAGTATTTT
TRBJ1-2,TRBV21-1,.,.,CASLTSDRGPLPYGYTF,TGTGCCAGCCTGACGAGCGACAGGGGGCCGCTCCCTTATGGCTACACCTTC
TRBJ1-3,TRBV5-1,.,.,CASSSAQAGDTIYF,TGCGCCAGCAGCTCTGCACAGGCCGGAGACACCATATATTTT
TRBJ2-7,TRBV7-2,.,.,CASSSEPYEQYF,TGTGCCAGCAGCTCCGAGCCCTACGAGCAGTACTTC
TRBJ2-2,TRBV28,.,few,CASRRNRDTGELFF,TGTGCCAGCAGACGAAACAGGGATACCGGGGAGCTGTTTTTT
TRBJ2-7,TRBV6-1,.,.,CASSVAALSYEQYF,TGTGCCAGCAGTGTAGCGGCCCTCTCCTACGAGCAGTACTTC
TRBJ1-5,TRBV28,.,.,CASSFLAFRQYQPQHF,TGTGCCAGCAGTTTTTTAGCGTTTCGGCAGTATCAGCCCCAGCATTTT
TRBJ2-7,TRBV19,.,.,CASSIDLGNSPPYEQYF,TGTGCCAGTAGTATAGATCTGGGTAATAGCCCTCCCTACGAGCAGTACTTC
TRBJ1-4,TRBV4-1,.,.,CASSHGEKLFF,TGCGCCAGCAGCCACGGGGAAAAACTGTTTTTT
TRBJ2-1,TRBV19,.,few,CASTVGGHNEQFF,TGTGCCAGTACTGTGGGAGGCCACAATGAGCAGTTCTTC
TRBJ2-1,TRBV27,.,.,CASSLAGDAYNEQFF,TGTGCCAGCAGTTTAGCAGGGGACGCCTACAATGAGCAGTTCTTC
TRBJ2-3,TRBV5-1,TRBD1,.,CASSPGTEPHTQYF,TGCGCCAGCAGCCCCGGGACAGAACCTCATACGCAGTATTTT
TRBJ1-5,TRBV19,TRBD1,.,CASSITGDQPQHF,TGTGCCAGTAGTATCACAGGGGATCAGCCCCAGCATTTT
TRBJ1-1,TRBV10-3,.,.,CAIRDTNYEAFF,TGTGCCATCAGGGATACTAATTACGAAGCTTTCTTT
TRBJ2-2,TRBV19,.,.,CASSIDRGGTGELFF,TGTGCCAGTAGTATAGACAGGGGTGGGACCGGGGAGCTGTTTTTT
TRBJ1-1,TRBV27,.,.,CASSSKDSMNTEAFF,TGTGCCAGCAGTTCCAAGGACAGCATGAACACTGAAGCTTTCTTT